This T cell receptor beta chain was sequenced during a study of siplizumab effects on memory and regulatory T cells. Study-wide points: Assignment to unstimulated subsets succeeded for only a minor fraction of the alloreactive clones. Confirmation was lacking for the suppressive function of proliferating Tregs derived from siplizumab cultures. Roughly 75-96% of dividing CD4+ or CD8+ clones were without an attributable naive or memory phenotype.

On this clone: The antigen remains unidentified.

Sequencing of each sample assayed around 10^5 TCR templates. Using immunoSEQ multiplex PCR, the repertoire was profiled, and TCRdb retains in-frame clones only, with some absent. There are about 80,000 clones in the sample; 85% to 95% occur only once, and less than 20% lies in the top ten. CDR1 is MNHEY, CDR2 SVGAGI, per germline. Trimming left V 8 bases short and J 6 bases short, with 17 bases between. The CDR3 loop spans 13 amino acids. V gene TRBV6-5 combines with J gene TRBJ2-7; D may be TRBD2 (6 bases). The sequence was collected from a human donor in good health. Material for sequencing was CD8+ T cells sorted from blood. The CDR3 DNA is TGTGCCAGCTCCCCAAGTCTAGCGACCGAGCAGTACTTC. It codes for CASSPSLATEQYF.